Listed below are T cell receptor beta chains from one sample, sequenced in a study of shared clonotypes between healthy human individuals. Sequencing used immunoSEQ multiplex PCR; TCRdb keeps in-frame clones, though not all of them. The sample has about 2.4 million clones; roughly 93% are singletons. The sample comprised naive CD4+ T cells from PBMCs. The receptors were gathered from a man aged 18 to 29 in good health. Some clones in this sample may be carry-over from other donors' samples. Each CDR3 is given with its conserved first and last residue. The order of the fields is J gene, clone size, D gene, V gene, CDR3 protein, CDR3 DNA. A D gene is named only where the DNA matches it firmly. A row's size may be missing; if present it is once, few, many or a size class.

TRBJ2-2 - - TRBV15 CATTTGGNTGELFF TGTGCCACAACCACCGGGGGGAACACCGGGGAGCTGTTTTTT
TRBJ2-7 - TRBD2 TRBV11-3 CASGEGYEQYF TGTGCCAGCGGGGAGGGCTACGAGCAGTACTTC
TRBJ2-3 once - TRBV5-4 CASSSSSPDTQYF TGTGCCAGCAGCTCCTCTAGCCCCGATACGCAGTATTTT
TRBJ2-2 - TRBD2 TRBV9 CASSVGLAGVSGELFF TGTGCCAGCAGCGTAGGGCTAGCGGGAGTATCCGGGGAGCTGTTTTTT
TRBJ2-7 - TRBD1 TRBV18 CASSPLTGGVEQYF TGTGCCAGCTCACCCTTGACAGGGGGAGTTGAGCAGTACTTC
TRBJ2-3 - - TRBV2 CASSGGLEGTDTQYF TGTGCCAGCAGTGGGGGGCTAGAAGGCACAGATACGCAGTATTTT
TRBJ2-7 - - TRBV28 CASSPAKGGEQYF TGTGCCAGTTCTCCGGCCAAAGGCGGAGAGCAGTACTTC
TRBJ2-3 - TRBD2 TRBV5-4 CASSLAPGGDTDTQYF TGTGCCAGCAGCTTGGCCCCGGGAGGGGACACAGATACGCAGTATTTT
TRBJ2-3 few - TRBV5-1 CASSLEGTDTQYF TGCGCCAGCAGCTTGGAGGGTACAGATACGCAGTATTTT
TRBJ2-7 - TRBD2 TRBV9 CASSVGGAGGGNEQYF TGTGCCAGCAGCGTAGGAGGAGCGGGAGGTGGCAACGAGCAGTACTTC
TRBJ2-7 - - TRBV7-3 CASSPSSDSYEQYF TGTGCCAGCAGCCCCAGCTCCGACTCCTACGAGCAGTACTTC
TRBJ2-7 - TRBD2 TRBV28 CASKRGYEQYF TGTGCCAGCAAGCGGGGGTACGAGCAGTACTTC
TRBJ2-7 once - TRBV20-1 CSAPTGQTQYF TGCAGTGCCCCAACTGGACAGACGCAGTACTTC
TRBJ2-7 - TRBD2 TRBV30 CAWSRGGIHEQYF TGTGCCTGGAGTCGGGGGGGGATCCACGAGCAGTACTTC
TRBJ2-1 - TRBD2 TRBV7-2 CASLPGGRANSNEQFF TGTGCCAGCCTACCTGGCGGGAGGGCCAACAGCAATGAGCAGTTCTTC
TRBJ2-3 once TRBD2 TRBV28 CASSLAGGRTDTQYF TGTGCCAGCAGTCTAGCGGGGGGACGCACAGATACGCAGTATTTT
TRBJ2-7 - - TRBV7-2 CASSLSRGSYEQYF TGTGCCAGCAGCTTATCCAGGGGCTCCTACGAGCAGTACTTC
TRBJ1-2 - TRBD1 TRBV19 CASSTDRGGYTF TGTGCCAGTAGTACGGACAGGGGTGGCTACACCTTC
TRBJ1-5 - - TRBV6-5 CASSYRVGNQPQHF TGTGCCAGCAGTTACCGGGTGGGCAATCAGCCCCAGCATTTT
TRBJ1-1 - - TRBV6-1 CASSEGAPWLAFF TGTGCCAGCAGTGAAGGGGCTCCTTGGCTAGCTTTCTTT
TRBJ1-1 - TRBD1 TRBV29-1 CSVTGWNTEAFF TGCAGCGTGACAGGGTGGAACACTGAAGCTTTCTTT
TRBJ2-3 - - TRBV28 CASSLFPRGTNLYTQYF TGTGCCAGCAGTTTATTTCCTCGGGGGACCAATCTATATACGCAGTATTTT
TRBJ2-1 - TRBD2 TRBV5-1 CASSRGLAGVYNEQFF TGCGCCAGCAGCCGAGGACTAGCGGGGGTCTACAATGAGCAGTTCTTC
TRBJ2-3 once - TRBV27 CASSFLGTVAQYF TGTGCCAGCAGTTTTTTGGGTACCGTGGCGCAGTATTTT
TRBJ2-5 once TRBD2 TRBV11-2 CASSRTSGKETQYF TGTGCCAGCAGCAGGACTAGCGGGAAAGAGACCCAGTACTTC
TRBJ2-3 - TRBD1 TRBV2 CASRGGQGVTDTQYF TGTGCCAGCAGGGGGGGACAGGGGGTCACAGATACGCAGTATTTT
TRBJ2-7 - - TRBV5-1 CASSLSPNSYEQYF TGCGCCAGCAGCTTGTCCCCCAACTCCTACGAGCAGTACTTC
TRBJ2-1 - TRBD1 TRBV6-5 CASSRTGGAANEQFF TGTGCCAGCAGCCGTACAGGGGGCGCCGCCAATGAGCAGTTCTTC
TRBJ2-7 - TRBD1 TRBV5-4 CASSPRGGQGSEQYF TGTGCCAGCAGCCCTCGAGGGGGACAGGGTAGCGAGCAGTACTTC
TRBJ2-1 - TRBD2 TRBV28 CASSLPGASSGSSYNEQFF TGTGCCAGCAGTCTCCCGGGGGCTTCTAGCGGGAGCTCCTACAATGAGCAGTTCTTC
TRBJ1-1 - - TRBV4-2 CASSQEPGGDTEAFF TGTGCCAGCAGCCAAGAACCCGGAGGGGACACTGAAGCTTTCTTT
TRBJ2-6 - TRBD1 TRBV27 CASSLRGPDGASGANVLTF TGTGCCAGCAGTTTAAGGGGGCCGGACGGAGCCTCTGGGGCCAACGTCCTGACTTTC
TRBJ2-1 - TRBD2 TRBV6-6 CASLPVAGANEQFF TGTGCCAGCCTTCCCGTAGCGGGAGCGAATGAGCAGTTCTTC
TRBJ1-4 few - TRBV5-1 CASSLEGTNEKLFF TGCGCCAGCAGCTTGGAGGGGACTAATGAAAAACTGTTTTTT
TRBJ1-2 - - TRBV6-5 CASSNLGGFGYTF TGTGCCAGCAGTAACTTAGGGGGTTTTGGCTACACCTTC
TRBJ2-7 - - TRBV29-1 CSVMTSYYEQYF TGCAGCGTCATGACATCTTACTACGAGCAGTACTTC
TRBJ2-1 once - TRBV5-1 CASSLVSSRQGDEQFF TGCGCCAGCAGCTTGGTTTCGTCACGCCAAGGGGATGAGCAGTTCTTC
TRBJ1-1 - TRBD1 TRBV29-1 CSVERTGLHRGAFF TGCAGCGTCGAAAGGACAGGGCTCCACCGGGGGGCTTTCTTT
TRBJ1-1 - - TRBV5-1 CASSSGQRIKAFF TGCGCCAGCAGCTCCGGACAGCGTATCAAAGCTTTCTTT
TRBJ2-3 - - TRBV7-9 CASSFRERVSDTQYF TGTGCCAGCAGCTTTAGGGAGAGAGTCTCAGATACGCAGTATTTT
TRBJ2-7 once TRBD2 TRBV28 CASRGSGSSHEQYF TGTGCCAGCAGAGGTAGCGGGAGTTCCCACGAGCAGTACTTC
TRBJ2-6 - TRBD2 TRBV18 CASGGGAGANVLTF TGTGCCAGCGGCGGGGGAGCTGGGGCCAACGTCCTGACTTTC
TRBJ2-5 - - TRBV9 CASSVRVGETQYF TGTGCCAGCAGCGTAAGGGTGGGAGAGACCCAGTACTTC
TRBJ2-2 - TRBD1 TRBV10-3 CAISVDGTGLTGELFF TGTGCCATCAGTGTGGACGGGACAGGCCTCACCGGGGAGCTGTTTTTT
TRBJ2-1 - - TRBV6-1 CASSESRRRFYNEQFF TGTGCCAGCAGTGAGTCGAGGCGGAGGTTTTACAATGAGCAGTTCTTC
TRBJ2-7 - TRBD1 TRBV28 CASSSTGTDSYEQYF TGTGCCAGCAGTTCAACCGGGACAGACTCCTACGAGCAGTACTTC
TRBJ2-1 - - TRBV29-1 CSAGTTYNEQFF TGCAGCGCCGGGACAACCTACAATGAGCAGTTCTTC
TRBJ2-3 - - TRBV18 CASSPPLGTDTQYF TGTGCCAGCTCACCACCGTTAGGAACAGATACGCAGTATTTT
TRBJ2-2 - - TRBV30 CAWSPRRTGELFF TGTGCCTGGAGTCCACGGCGCACCGGGGAGCTGTTTTTT
TRBJ1-2 - - TRBV18 CASSPSPYGYTF TGTGCCAGCTCACCGTCCCCCTATGGCTACACCTTC
TRBJ2-3 - - TRBV10-3 CAISESPVSTDTQYF TGTGCCATCAGTGAGTCGCCCGTGAGCACAGATACGCAGTATTTT
TRBJ2-7 - - TRBV5-4 CASSLGTTYEQYF TGTGCCAGCAGCTTGGGTACTACTTACGAGCAGTACTTC